The clone carrying this TCR beta chain came up many times. During its preparation, the TCRbeta library received unique molecular identifiers. TCRdb reprocessed the PCR reads with MiXCR, giving one entry per CDR3 protein. The data show hundreds of thousands of distinct CDR3 sequences, around 9.5% seen once. This sample stems from a study of T-cell reconstitution after alpha-beta-depleted transplantation in children. This receptor was identified in a human donor who donated a stem cell graft to a child with acute lymphoblastic leukemia. The specimen comprised PBMCs from the stem cell graft donor, sampled from the stem cell graft.

The CDR3 loop reads CASSQEAGFGGSGGATGELFF. The CDR3, as DNA: TGTGCCAGCAGCCAAGAGGCAGGCTTTGGGGGGAGCGGGGGGGCAACCGGGGAGCTGTTTTTT. The V call is TRBV4-2, the J call TRBJ2-2, with 10 bases aligning to TRBD2. Per germline, CDR1 LGHNA and CDR2 YNFKEQ. The CDR3 runs to 21 residues. V trimming: 0 bases; J trimming: 5 bases; junction bases outside the gene matches: 18.